A single sample is the source of the 9 T cell receptor beta chains below, sequenced in a study of patients and donors after allogeneic stem cell transplantation (dated by TCRdb to 2020 to 2022). Libraries were made using RT-PCR. Data came from a NextSeq 550. Starting from the raw public reads, TCRdb applied fastp trimming at Q25, assembled clones with MiXCR and retained in-frame beta chains. Each CDR3 protein gets just one entry, which takes the most common genes and DNA from the rows behind it. This sample holds about 960,000 distinct CDR3 sequences; more than 15% were observed only once. The ten most abundant clones make up 5% to 6.5% of the sample. Sequencing was done on a sample of blood, either unsorted or a sorted T cell fraction (not recorded which). All receptors come from a human donor who was either an allogeneic HSCT recipient or a stem cell or donor lymphocyte infusion donor (not recorded which). It is not recorded whose cells these are; they may come from a transplant donor.

The V and J genes are TRBV7-2 and TRBJ2-2, with D tentatively TRBD2 (5 bases). Germline CDR1 reads SGHTA; CDR2 reads FQGNSA. V was clipped by 3 bases and J by 6 bases, with 8 bases between them. The CDR3 is 13 amino acids. The CDR3 DNA reads TGTGCCAGCAGCTTTCAAGCGGCCGGGGAGCTGTTTTTT. Protein product: CASSFQAAGELFF.

The chain is built from TRBV12-3 or TRBV12-4 and TRBJ2-1; D remains ambiguous. The CDR3 covers 13 residues. Between the trimmed V and J ends, which lost 7 bases and 4 bases, there was a span of 11 bases. This CDR3 reads CASTPVGYNEQFF. The CDR3 DNA is TGTGCCAGCACCCCCGTGGGGTACAATGAGCAGTTCTTC.

This clonotype occurred a few times. V is TRBV20-1 and J is TRBJ2-1, with 12 bases matching TRBD2. The CDR3 totals 13 residues. V lost 3 bases to trimming and J lost 16 bases; unmatched junction nucleotides: 10. Germline V gene lookup returns CDR1 DFQATT and CDR2 SNEGSKA (reference sequence). The CDR3 bases are TGCAGTGCTAGCTCCCCTCTAGCGGGAGGGGGATTCTTC. It yields the protein CSASSPLAGGGFF.

The rearrangement links TRBV5-1 to TRBJ2-1; 8 nucleotides match TRBD1. The germline gives CDR1 SGHRS, CDR2 YFSETQ. The V gene end was trimmed by 3 bases and the J gene end by 6 bases; junction bases not matched to a gene: 5. This CDR3 is 14 amino acids long. The CDR3 sequence: CASSSGTGFNEQFF. The CDR3 DNA follows: TGCGCCAGCAGCTCCGGGACAGGTTTCAATGAGCAGTTCTTC.

Points on this clonotype: The junction shows a germline mismatch at one end, possibly a read error. This chain connects TRBV7-7 to TRBJ1-1; no firm D call. CDR1 and CDR2 from the germline V gene are SSHAT and FNYEAQ (reference sequence). The CDR3 totals 12 residues. CDR3 coding DNA: TGTGCTAGCAGCCATTCGAACACTGAAGCTTTCTTT. It yields the protein CASSHSNTEAFF.

This clonotype was seen more than once but under ten times. The chain couples TRBV12-3 or TRBV12-4 to TRBJ1-2, with no clear D. V was cut by 4 bases and J by 8 bases, with 11 bases left in between. The CDR3 is made up of 12 amino acids. The CDR3 bases are TGTGCCAGCAGTTATACCCTCCGCGGCTACACCTTC. This encodes CASSYTLRGYTF.

V usage is TRBV11-2 and J usage is TRBJ2-1; 7 bases align to TRBD1. V dropped 5 bases and J dropped 8; count of bases not matched to a gene: 12. The germline V gene encodes CDR1 SGHAT and CDR2 FQNNGV. The CDR3 contains 15 residues. CDR3 bases: TGTGCCAGCAGCCCAGTTTCAGAGGGGGCCGATGAGCAGTTCTTC. It codes for CASSPVSEGADEQFF.

A few counts support this clonotype. V is TRBV7-9 and J is TRBJ2-2; maybe TRBD2 (5 bases). Looked up from germline, CDR1 is SEHNR and CDR2 is FQNEAQ (reference sequence). The V end was cut by 7 bases, the J end by 5 bases, with 14 bases between. The CDR3 is 14 amino acids. The CDR3 DNA follows: TGTGCCAGCATCCCCAGCGGTCGGACCGGGGAGCTGTTTTTT. It is translated as CASIPSGRTGELFF.

The chain recombines TRBV6-1 with TRBJ2-1, with 8 nucleotides matching TRBD2. The CDR3 length is 16 residues. Losses at the gene ends were 7 bases for V and 3 bases for J; bases not matched to a gene: 11. Germline loops: CDR1 MNHNS, CDR2 SASEGT. This CDR3 reads CASTQTAGAGYNEQFF. CDR3 coding DNA: TGTGCCAGCACCCAAACAGCGGGAGCGGGCTACAATGAGCAGTTCTTC.